A selection of T cell receptor beta chains follows, all from one sample in a study of T cells in Graves' hyperthyroidism and ophthalmopathy. TCRdb re-called the multiplex PCR reads through MiXCR, storing one row per CDR3 protein. The profile shows about 260,000 distinct CDR3 sequences, approximately 16% of them singletons. The sequenced sample was blood. These receptors were obtained from a woman between 18 and 29 years old with Graves' ophthalmopathy. Both conserved end residues are part of each CDR3. The D gene is left open where the match is weak. Size is omitted from some rows. Given values are once, few, many or a class for expanded clones.

J gene	clone size	V gene	D gene	CDR3 protein	CDR3 DNA
TRBJ2-3	many	TRBV28	NA	CASSLWSGVGADTQYF	TGTGCCAGCAGTTTATGGTCAGGGGTCGGGGCAGATACGCAGTATTTT
TRBJ1-5	few	TRBV12-3/TRBV12-4	NA	CASSLGGAQHF	TGTGCCAGCAGTTTAGGTGGGGCCCAGCATTTT
TRBJ2-2	few	TRBV9	NA	CASSVESGNTGELFF	TGTGCCAGCAGCGTAGAAAGCGGGAACACCGGGGAGCTGTTTTTT
TRBJ2-3	many	TRBV24-1	TRBD2	CATSVGLRGGATDTQYF	TGTGCCACCAGTGTCGGTCTTCGCGGGGGGGCCACAGATACGCAGTATTTT
TRBJ2-1	many	TRBV2	TRBD2	CASSVSSGSYNEQFF	TGTGCCAGCAGTGTTTCTAGCGGCTCCTACAATGAGCAGTTCTTC
TRBJ1-2	NA	TRBV6-1	NA	CASFFARSGYTF	TGTGCCAGCTTCTTCGCTCGGAGTGGCTACACCTTC
TRBJ2-1	many	TRBV27	TRBD2	CASSKGLAGGTAYNEQFF	TGTGCCAGCTCCAAGGGACTAGCGGGGGGGACGGCCTACAATGAGCAGTTCTTC
TRBJ1-2	many	TRBV5-1	NA	CASKFGGREYGYTF	TGCGCCAGCAAGTTCGGGGGGCGAGAATATGGCTACACCTTC
TRBJ2-7	NA	TRBV20-1	TRBD2	CSAPLAVDEQYF	TGCAGTGCTCCTCTAGCGGTGGACGAGCAGTACTTC
TRBJ1-1	many	TRBV15	NA	CATSRDQGMKTEAFF	TGTGCCACCAGCAGAGATCAGGGTATGAAGACTGAAGCTTTCTTT
TRBJ2-7	NA	TRBV20-1	TRBD2	CSAFPSGGSYEQYF	TGCAGTGCTTTCCCTAGCGGGGGATCCTACGAGCAGTACTTC
TRBJ2-7	once	TRBV9	NA	CASSVEQDYEQYF	TGTGCCAGCAGCGTAGAACAGGATTACGAGCAGTACTTC
TRBJ1-2	many	TRBV7-8	TRBD1	CASSLNWDREYGYTF	TGTGCCAGCAGCCTAAACTGGGACAGGGAATATGGCTACACCTTC
TRBJ1-5	NA	TRBV6-1	TRBD1	CASSPPPGTGGSRQPQHF	TGTGCCAGCAGTCCGCCTCCCGGGACAGGGGGAAGTCGGCAGCCCCAGCATTTT
TRBJ2-5	many	TRBV5-8	TRBD2	CASSLGSSGGQETQYF	TGTGCCAGCAGCTTGGGATCTAGCGGGGGCCAAGAGACCCAGTACTTC
TRBJ2-2	many	TRBV6-1	TRBD2	CASSPRTSVILWELFF	TGTGCCAGCAGTCCCAGGACTAGCGTGATTCTATGGGAGCTGTTTTTT
TRBJ2-7	few	TRBV19	NA	CASSLRTTYEQYF	TGTGCCAGTAGTCTGCGGACAACTTACGAGCAGTACTTC
TRBJ2-7	many	TRBV6-2/TRBV6-3	TRBD1	CASSSDRGIYEQYF	TGTGCCAGCAGTTCCGACAGGGGAATCTACGAGCAGTACTTC
TRBJ1-5	few	TRBV19	NA	CASRKGISNQPQHF	TGTGCCAGTAGGAAAGGAATTAGCAATCAGCCCCAGCATTTT
TRBJ2-5	NA	TRBV5-1	TRBD2	CASSHSDGGETQYF	TGCGCCAGCAGTCATTCGGACGGGGGGGAGACCCAGTACTTC
TRBJ1-6	once	TRBV20-1	TRBD1	CSATGTGGSPLHF	TGCAGTGCAACCGGGACAGGGGGTTCACCCCTCCACTTT
TRBJ2-1	NA	TRBV28	TRBD1	CASSPRTGDNEQFF	TGTGCCAGCAGCCCCAGGACAGGGGACAATGAGCAGTTCTTC
TRBJ2-5	many	TRBV13	TRBD2	CASSSQTSGRVMETQYF	TGTGCCAGCAGCTCACAGACTAGCGGGAGGGTGATGGAGACCCAGTACTTC
TRBJ2-7	many	TRBV6-5	NA	CASSYSWTDSYEQYF	TGTGCCAGCAGTTACTCCTGGACAGATTCCTACGAGCAGTACTTC
TRBJ1-1	few	TRBV10-3	TRBD1	CAISEWPGGAGNTEAFF	TGTGCCATCAGTGAGTGGCCAGGGGGCGCCGGGAACACTGAAGCTTTCTTT
TRBJ2-1	many	TRBV6-2/TRBV6-3	TRBD2	CASSYIAGYNEQFF	TGTGCCAGCAGTTACATAGCGGGGTACAATGAGCAGTTCTTC
TRBJ2-5	NA	TRBV20-1	TRBD2	CSALVRGRGAGGSETQYF	TGCAGTGCTCTGGTTCGGGGCCGGGGGGCGGGGGGATCGGAGACCCAGTACTTC
TRBJ1-1	many	TRBV11-2	TRBD1	CASSLPTHSALDRGGGTEAFF	TGTGCCAGCAGCTTACCAACTCATTCCGCCTTGGACAGGGGTGGGGGCACTGAAGCTTTCTTT
TRBJ2-3	many	TRBV15	NA	CATSTGLGADTQYF	TGTGCCACCAGCACCGGGTTGGGGGCAGATACGCAGTATTTT
TRBJ1-1	many	TRBV7-2	NA	CASSRPGYQGTEAFF	TGTGCCAGCAGCCGTCCGGGGTACCAGGGCACTGAAGCTTTCTTT
TRBJ2-7	many	TRBV3-1	NA	CATADRRDHEQYF	TGTGCCACTGCTGACAGAAGAGACCACGAGCAGTACTTC
TRBJ1-2	many	TRBV6-1	NA	CASGVGGPGYTF	TGTGCCAGCGGTGTGGGGGGGCCGGGCTACACCTTC
TRBJ2-3	many	TRBV20-1	TRBD2	CSARLAGRTDTQYF	TGCAGTGCTAGACTAGCGGGAAGGACAGATACGCAGTATTTT
TRBJ2-3	few	TRBV7-3	TRBD1	CASSLIGQGTDTQYF	TGTGCCAGCAGCTTAATCGGACAGGGCACAGATACGCAGTATTTT
TRBJ2-2	few	TRBV4-2	NA	CASSQTWQNTGELFF	TGTGCCAGCAGCCAAACATGGCAGAACACCGGGGAGCTGTTTTTT
TRBJ1-1	few	TRBV29-1	TRBD1	CSAQGLGTEAFF	TGCAGCGCACAGGGGTTAGGCACTGAAGCTTTCTTT
TRBJ2-7	many	TRBV7-2	TRBD2	CASSLDAGGVYEQYF	TGTGCCAGCAGCTTAGATGCGGGAGGGGTCTACGAGCAGTACTTC
TRBJ1-5	NA	TRBV19	NA	CASSTTPQSNQPQHF	TGTGCCAGTAGTACAACCCCCCAGAGCAATCAGCCCCAGCATTTT
TRBJ1-2	many	TRBV6-1	NA	CAITASANYGYTF	TGTGCCATCACCGCTTCAGCTAACTATGGCTACACCTTC
TRBJ2-3	many	TRBV28	TRBD2	CASSWKASRGGVRNTQYF	TGTGCCAGCAGTTGGAAAGCGTCGCGGGGGGGGGTAAGGAATACGCAGTATTTT
TRBJ1-1	many	TRBV6-1	NA	CASSHSSRAEAFF	TGTGCCAGCAGTCACTCCTCCCGGGCTGAAGCTTTCTTT